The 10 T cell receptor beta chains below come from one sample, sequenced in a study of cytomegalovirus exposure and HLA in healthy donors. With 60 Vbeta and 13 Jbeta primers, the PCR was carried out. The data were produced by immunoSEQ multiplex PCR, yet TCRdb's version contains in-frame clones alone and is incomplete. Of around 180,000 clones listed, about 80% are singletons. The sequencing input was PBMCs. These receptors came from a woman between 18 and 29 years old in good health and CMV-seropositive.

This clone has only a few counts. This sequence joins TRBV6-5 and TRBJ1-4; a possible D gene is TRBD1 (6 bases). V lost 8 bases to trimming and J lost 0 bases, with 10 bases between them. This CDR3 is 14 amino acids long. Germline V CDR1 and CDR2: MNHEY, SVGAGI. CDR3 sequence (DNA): TGTGCCAGCGGACAGATGCCAACTAATGAAAAACTGTTTTTT. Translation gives CASGQMPTNEKLFF.

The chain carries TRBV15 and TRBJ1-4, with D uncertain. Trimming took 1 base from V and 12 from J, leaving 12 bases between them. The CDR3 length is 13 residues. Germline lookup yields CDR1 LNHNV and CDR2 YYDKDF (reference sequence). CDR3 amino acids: CATSRGSGSQLFF. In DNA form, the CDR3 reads TGTGCCACCAGCAGAGGTTCCGGGAGTCAACTGTTTTTT.

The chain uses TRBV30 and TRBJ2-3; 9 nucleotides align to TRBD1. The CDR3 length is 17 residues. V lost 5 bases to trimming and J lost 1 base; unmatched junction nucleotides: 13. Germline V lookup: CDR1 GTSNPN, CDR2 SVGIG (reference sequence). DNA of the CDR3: TGTGCCTGGGGGGGACAGGGTTTGGGGGCGGGCACAGATACGCAGTATTTT. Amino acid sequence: CAWGGQGLGAGTDTQYF.

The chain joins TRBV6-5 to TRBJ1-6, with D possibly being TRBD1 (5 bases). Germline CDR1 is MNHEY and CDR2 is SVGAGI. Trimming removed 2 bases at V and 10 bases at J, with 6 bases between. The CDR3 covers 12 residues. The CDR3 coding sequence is TGTGCCAGCAGTTACGCAGGGTCACCCCTCCACTTT. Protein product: CASSYAGSPLHF.

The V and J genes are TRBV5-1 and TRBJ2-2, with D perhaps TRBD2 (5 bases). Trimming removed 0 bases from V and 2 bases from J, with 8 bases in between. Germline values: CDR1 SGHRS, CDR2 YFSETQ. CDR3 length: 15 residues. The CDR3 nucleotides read TGCGCCAGCAGCTTGGGAGCGGCAAACACCGGGGAGCTGTTTTTT. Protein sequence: CASSLGAANTGELFF. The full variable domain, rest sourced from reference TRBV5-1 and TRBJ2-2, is KAGVTQTPRYLIKTRGQQVTLSCSPISGHRSVSWYQQTPGQGLQFLFEYFSETQRNKGNFPGRFSGRQFSNSRSEMNVSTLELGDSALYLCASSLGAANTGELFFGEGSRLTVL.

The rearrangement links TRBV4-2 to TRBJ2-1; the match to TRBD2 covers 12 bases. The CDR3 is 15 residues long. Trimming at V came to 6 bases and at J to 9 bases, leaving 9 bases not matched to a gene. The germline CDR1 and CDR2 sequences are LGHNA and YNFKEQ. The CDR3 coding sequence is TGTGCCAGCAGTCCGAGCTCTAGCGGGGGGGGTGAGCAGTTCTTC. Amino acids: CASSPSSSGGGEQFF.

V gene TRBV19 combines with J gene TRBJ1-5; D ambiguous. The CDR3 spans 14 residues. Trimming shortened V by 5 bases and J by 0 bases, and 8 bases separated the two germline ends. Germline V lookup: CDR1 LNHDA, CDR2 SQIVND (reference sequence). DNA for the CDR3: TGTGCCAGTAGTGCGGGGTATAGCAATCAGCCCCAGCATTTT. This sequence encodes CASSAGYSNQPQHF. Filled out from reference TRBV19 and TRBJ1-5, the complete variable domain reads DGGITQSPKYLFRKEGQNVTLSCEQNLNHDAMYWYRQDPGQGLRLIYYSQIVNDFQKGDIAEGYSVSREKKESFPLTVTSAQKNPTAFYLCASSAGYSNQPQHFGDGTRLSIL.

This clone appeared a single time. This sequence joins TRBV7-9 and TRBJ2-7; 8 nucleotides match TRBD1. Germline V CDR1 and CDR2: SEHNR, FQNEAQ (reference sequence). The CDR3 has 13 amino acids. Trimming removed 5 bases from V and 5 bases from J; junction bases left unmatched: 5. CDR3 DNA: TGTGCCAGCAGCCCGACAGGGGTGCACGAGCAGTACTTC. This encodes CASSPTGVHEQYF.

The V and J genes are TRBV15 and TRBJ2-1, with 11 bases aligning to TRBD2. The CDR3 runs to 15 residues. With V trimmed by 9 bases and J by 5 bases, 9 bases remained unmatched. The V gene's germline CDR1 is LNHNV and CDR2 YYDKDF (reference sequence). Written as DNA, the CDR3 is TGTGCCACTGCGAAACTAGCGGGGGCCAACAATGAGCAGTTCTTC. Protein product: CATAKLAGANNEQFF.

The CDR3 here is CSGGQHHEQYF. In DNA form, the CDR3 reads TGCAGCGGAGGACAGCACCACGAGCAGTACTTC. The chain carries TRBV29-1 and TRBJ2-7; D perhaps matches TRBD1 (6 bases). V lost 7 bases and J lost 5, with 12 bases in between. Germline CDR1 SQVTM, CDR2 ANQGSEA. The CDR3 contains 11 residues.